These 13 T cell receptor beta chains were all obtained from the same sample, sequenced in a study of blood T cell repertoires in COVID-19. Assay: immunoSEQ multiplex PCR; the TCRdb copy retains only in-frame clones and omits some. The repertoire holds under 300,000 clones, with roughly nine tenths as singletons. Sample: peripheral blood. These receptors originate from a man in his sixties with acute or convalescent COVID-19.

This sequence joins TRBV5-4 and TRBJ1-1; the D gene is possibly TRBD1 (6 bases). Between the trimmed V and J ends, which lost 4 bases and 1 base, there was a span of 14 bases. This CDR3 spans 15 amino acids. The germline V gene encodes CDR1 SGHNT and CDR2 YYREEE (reference sequence). CDR3 in amino acids: CASSTLDRANTEAFF. In nucleotides, the CDR3 is TGTGCCAGCAGCACCCTGGACAGAGCGAACACTGAAGCTTTCTTT.

This clone appeared once. V usage is TRBV4-3 and J usage is TRBJ2-1; the match to TRBD2 covers 11 bases. Germline CDR1 reads LGHNA; CDR2 reads YSLEER. V lost 1 base to trimming and J lost 10 bases; unmatched junction nucleotides: 21. CDR3 size: 20 residues. The CDR3 here is CASSQASGLAGLPSFVEQFF. CDR3 nucleotide sequence: TGCGCCAGCAGCCAAGCTAGCGGACTAGCGGGCCTGCCCTCCTTTGTAGAGCAGTTCTTC.

This clone turned up a few times. The V and J genes are TRBV9 and TRBJ1-6; D remains unclear. The germline gives CDR1 SGDLS, CDR2 YYNGEE. The CDR3 runs to 15 residues. The V end lost 0 bases, the J end lost 5 bases, and 9 bases lay between the germline ends. The CDR3 loop is CASSVATPDNSPLHF. The DNA for the CDR3 is TGTGCCAGCAGCGTAGCGACACCGGATAATTCACCCCTCCACTTT.

V gene TRBV7-2 combines with J gene TRBJ1-4; D is undetermined. The CDR3 contains 15 residues. Trimming stripped 5 bases from V and 2 bases from J, with 12 bases between. Germline lookup yields CDR1 SGHTA and CDR2 FQGNSA. The CDR3 loop reads CASSPRRVTNEKLFF. CDR3 DNA sequence: TGTGCCAGCAGCCCCAGGAGGGTGACTAATGAAAAACTGTTTTTT.

The rearrangement joins TRBV24-1 to TRBJ2-2, with a weak D call TRBD2 (7 bases). Germline V gene lookup returns CDR1 KGHDR and CDR2 SFDVKD. Trimming pared 5 bases from V and 7 bases from J, leaving 13 bases between. The CDR3 length is 14 residues. The CDR3 DNA reads as TGTGCCACCAGTGGGGGGGGCGTCGGCGGGGAGCTGTTTTTT. Encoded protein: CATSGGGVGGELFF.

J is TRBJ2-7 and V is TRBV6-2 or TRBV6-3, with 9 bases fitting TRBD1. CDR3 length equals 15 residues. Germline V gene sequence: CDR1 MNHEY, CDR2 SVGEGT. Unmatched junction bases numbered 5, after V lost 5 bases and J lost 0 bases. The CDR3 coding sequence is TGTGCCAGCAGTGACAGGGGGGCTAGCTCCTACGAGCAGTACTTC. Protein sequence: CASSDRGASSYEQYF.

The rearrangement uses TRBV10-3 and TRBJ1-1, with a weak D call TRBD1 (6 bases). V was clipped by 3 bases and J by 6 bases, with 8 bases between them. CDR1 ENHRY and CDR2 SYGVKD come from the germline V gene. The CDR3 extends over 12 amino acids. The DNA of the CDR3 is TGTGCCATCAGTGACAGGGGAGCTGAAGCTTTCTTT. This translates into CAISDRGAEAFF.

The genes are TRBV18 and TRBJ2-1; 8 nucleotides line up with TRBD2. Germline CDR1 reads KGHSH; CDR2 reads LQKENI. This CDR3 spans 15 amino acids. The V gene end was trimmed by 2 bases and the J gene end by 6 bases; junction bases not matched to a gene: 6. The CDR3 protein is CASSPVRGRSNEQFF. The CDR3 coding sequence is TGTGCCAGCTCACCAGTGCGCGGGAGGAGCAATGAGCAGTTCTTC.

The J gene is TRBJ1-2, the V gene TRBV14; TRBD1 might be the D (6 bases). The germline CDR1 and CDR2 sequences are SGHDN and FVKESK. V dropped 5 bases and J dropped 5 bases, with 15 bases sitting between them. The length of the CDR3 is 14 residues. CDR3 coding DNA: TGTGCCAGCAGCTATAAAGGGGGTAGTTATGGCTACACCTTC. Protein: CASSYKGGSYGYTF.

This clone appeared a single time. V gene TRBV10-3 combines with J gene TRBJ2-7; TRBD2 might be the D (5 bases). In germline, CDR1 is ENHRY, CDR2 SYGVKD. This CDR3 is 14 amino acids long. Trimming took 3 bases from V and 6 from J, leaving 15 bases between them. The DNA for the CDR3 is TGTGCCATCAGTGACCCGAACAGAGGAGGCGAGCAGTACTTC. Translated, it gives CAISDPNRGGEQYF.

This clone was observed once. The chain employs TRBV14 and TRBJ1-2, with D perhaps matching TRBD1 (5 bases). V lost 4 bases, J lost 6 bases, and 9 bases lay in between. CDR1 and CDR2 from the germline V gene are SGHDN and FVKESK. The CDR3 contains 12 residues. In DNA, the CDR3 is TGTGCCAGCAGCCTCACAGGACATGGCTACACCTTC. It encodes CASSLTGHGYTF.

The V call is TRBV7-9, the J call TRBJ2-7; 12 bases are a match to TRBD2. In germline, CDR1 is SEHNR, CDR2 FQNEAQ (reference sequence). This CDR3 has 16 residues. The J segment lost 3 bases and the V segment lost 3 bases, leaving 6 bases of the junction unmatched. CDR3 DNA: TGTGCCAGCAGCTTGGCTAGCGGGAGGGCAGGCTACGAGCAGTACTTC. This sequence encodes CASSLASGRAGYEQYF. Full variable domain (missing parts from reference TRBV7-9 and TRBJ2-7): DTGVSQNPRHKITKRGQNVTFRCDPISEHNRLYWYRQTLGQGPEFLTYFQNEAQLEKSRLLSDRFSAERPKGSFSTLEIQRTEQGDSAMYLCASSLASGRAGYEQYFGPGTRLTVT.

CDR3 loop: CASSLRTGTAFF. The CDR3 region has the DNA TGTGCCAGCAGCCTCCGGACAGGGACAGCTTTCTTT. This chain links TRBV11-2 with TRBJ1-1; TRBD1 matches at 8 bases. The CDR3 totals 12 residues. The V segment lost 5 bases and the J segment 10 bases; nucleotides outside the gene matches: 6. Per germline, CDR1 SGHAT and CDR2 FQNNGV.